The rows below give T cell receptor beta chains drawn from one sample of a study of control samples from healthy donors and cancer patients. Using immunoSEQ multiplex PCR, the repertoire was profiled, and TCRdb retains in-frame clones only, with some absent. The sample records 100,000 to 150,000 clones, roughly 92% being singletons. The sequenced material came from blood. The receptor set was obtained from a man aged 18 to 30 in good health. Each CDR3 is given with its conserved first and last residue. A D gene is named only where the DNA matches it firmly. Clone sizes are given selectively: once, few, many, or a class where the clone is expanded.

V,D,J,size,CDR3,DNA
TRBV7-9,TRBD1,TRBJ1-2,-,CASSLGGTAANYGYTF,TGTGCCAGCAGCTTAGGCGGGACAGCAGCTAACTATGGCTACACCTTC
TRBV7-6,TRBD1,TRBJ1-3,-,CASSGGTGWGRSGNTIYF,TGTGCCAGCAGCGGGGGGACAGGGTGGGGCCGCTCTGGAAACACCATATATTTT
TRBV6-2/TRBV6-3,-,TRBJ2-1,-,CASSYLTYNEQFF,TGTGCCAGCAGTTACTTAACCTACAATGAGCAGTTCTTC
TRBV27,-,TRBJ2-7,-,CASHGRYEQYF,TGTGCCAGCCATGGACGCTACGAGCAGTACTTC
TRBV19,TRBD1,TRBJ1-4,-,CASSTLQGPPSFF,TGTGCCAGTAGTACCTTACAGGGGCCCCCGTCTTTTTTT
TRBV18,-,TRBJ1-2,-,CASSPPGAGYTF,TGTGCCAGCTCACCACCCGGGGCGGGCTACACCTTC
TRBV12-3/TRBV12-4,-,TRBJ1-4,-,CASSRSAREKLFF,TGTGCCAGCAGCCGCAGCGCCCGTGAAAAACTGTTTTTT
TRBV11-3,-,TRBJ2-3,-,CASSRAGSLSDTQYF,TGTGCCAGCAGCCGCGCGGGTAGCTTGTCAGATACGCAGTATTTT
TRBV5-1,-,TRBJ1-1,few,CASSLDPNTEAFF,TGCGCCAGCAGCTTGGACCCGAACACTGAAGCTTTCTTT
TRBV10-3,TRBD2,TRBJ2-1,-,CAISFRSGGLNSYNEQFF,TGTGCCATCAGTTTCCGTAGCGGGGGGCTAAACTCCTACAATGAGCAGTTCTTC
TRBV7-9,-,TRBJ1-1,-,CASSLQEYTEAFF,TGTGCCAGCAGCTTACAAGAATACACTGAAGCTTTCTTT
TRBV2,-,TRBJ2-5,-,CASSERVQETQYF,TGTGCCAGCAGTGAAAGGGTCCAAGAGACCCAGTACTTC
TRBV29-1,-,TRBJ1-2,-,CSVRGPLANYGYTF,TGCAGCGTGAGGGGCCCCCTAGCTAACTATGGCTACACCTTC
TRBV16,TRBD1,TRBJ1-5,-,CASSQWATGVGNQPQHF,TGTGCCAGCAGCCAATGGGCGACAGGGGTCGGGAATCAGCCCCAGCATTTT
TRBV19,TRBD2,TRBJ2-1,-,CASSNPPLAGGFYNEQFF,TGTGCCAGTAGTAACCCGCCGCTAGCGGGGGGATTTTACAATGAGCAGTTCTTC
TRBV2,-,TRBJ1-4,few,CASSVGGSGEKLFF,TGTGCCAGCAGTGTAGGGGGGTCGGGTGAAAAACTGTTTTTT
TRBV4-2,TRBD2,TRBJ2-1,-,CASSRTPGLGSSYNEQFF,TGTGCCAGCAGCCGAACCCCGGGACTAGGAAGCTCCTACAATGAGCAGTTCTTC
TRBV12-3/TRBV12-4,-,TRBJ1-2,-,CASSFGTDYGYTF,TGTGCCAGCAGTTTTGGGACGGACTATGGCTACACCTTC
TRBV6-5,-,TRBJ1-3,-,CASSYSLGSGNTIYF,TGTGCCAGCAGTTACTCCCTTGGGTCTGGAAACACCATATATTTT
TRBV18,TRBD2,TRBJ2-3,-,CASSGVAGGPSDTQYF,TGTGCCAGCTCAGGAGTAGCGGGGGGGCCATCAGATACGCAGTATTTT
TRBV7-6,TRBD1,TRBJ1-6,-,CASSLYRGGNSPLHF,TGTGCCAGCAGCCTATACAGGGGAGGGAATTCACCCCTCCACTTT
TRBV10-3,TRBD2,TRBJ2-3,-,CAISVRGGDTQYF,TGTGCCATCAGTGTCCGGGGGGGGGATACGCAGTATTTT
TRBV9,TRBD1,TRBJ1-1,-,CASSAAGRGTEAFF,TGTGCCAGCAGCGCCGCGGGCAGGGGGACTGAAGCTTTCTTT
TRBV13,-,TRBJ2-7,-,CASSFVGNILSSSYEQYF,TGTGCCAGCAGCTTTGTAGGTAATATCCTTTCCAGCTCCTACGAGCAGTACTTC
TRBV28,-,TRBJ2-7,-,CASRPFAGKSEQYF,TGTGCCAGCAGGCCCTTCGCAGGGAAGTCCGAGCAGTACTTC
TRBV27,TRBD1,TRBJ1-6,-,CASSPRQGLSPLHF,TGTGCCAGCAGTCCTCGACAGGGTCTATCACCCCTCCACTTT
TRBV11-2,-,TRBJ2-5,-,CASSLWGTGLETQYF,TGTGCCAGCAGCCTTTGGGGGACTGGCTTAGAGACCCAGTACTTC
TRBV5-6,-,TRBJ2-5,-,CASSLRETQYF,TGTGCCAGCAGCTTGAGGGAGACCCAGTACTTC
TRBV19,TRBD2,TRBJ2-3,-,CASSQLAGGTDTQYF,TGTGCCAGTAGCCAACTAGCGGGGGGCACAGATACGCAGTATTTT
TRBV27,-,TRBJ2-3,-,CASSLWSGISTDTQYF,TGTGCCAGCAGTTTATGGTCGGGGATAAGCACAGATACGCAGTATTTT
TRBV9,TRBD1,TRBJ1-1,-,CASSVEVGGQEAFF,TGTGCCAGCAGCGTAGAGGTTGGGGGACAGGAAGCTTTCTTT
TRBV30,-,TRBJ1-4,once,CAWRADVEKLFF,TGTGCCTGGAGGGCGGATGTGGAAAAACTGTTTTTT
TRBV2,-,TRBJ1-1,-,CASSEGGRGRSSNTEAFF,TGTGCCAGCAGTGAAGGGGGGAGGGGTCGGTCCTCGAACACTGAAGCTTTCTTT
TRBV7-3,TRBD1,TRBJ1-2,-,CASSRDRENYGYTF,TGTGCCAGCAGCCGTGACAGGGAGAACTATGGCTACACCTTC
TRBV4-2,-,TRBJ1-1,-,CASSHSTGNTEAFF,TGTGCCAGCAGCCATTCGACAGGGAACACTGAAGCTTTCTTT
TRBV7-3,-,TRBJ2-3,-,CASSFGFLSTDTQYF,TGTGCCAGCAGCTTTGGATTCCTAAGCACAGATACGCAGTATTTT
TRBV15,TRBD2,TRBJ2-1,-,CATSRDSLAGGLRYNEQFF,TGTGCCACCAGCAGAGATAGTTTAGCGGGGGGTTTGAGATACAATGAGCAGTTCTTC
TRBV6-5,TRBD2,TRBJ2-3,-,CASSDAPTGGDTQYF,TGTGCCAGCAGCGACGCCCCTACGGGGGGTGATACGCAGTATTTT
TRBV5-1,-,TRBJ2-1,-,CASSLEWGAGTYNEQFF,TGCGCCAGCAGCTTGGAGTGGGGAGCGGGTACCTACAATGAGCAGTTCTTC
TRBV9,-,TRBJ1-2,once,CASSVGTGPNYGYTF,TGTGCCAGCAGCGTAGGAACAGGCCCTAACTATGGCTACACCTTC
TRBV25-1,-,TRBJ2-1,-,CASSDLGLAEQFF,TGTGCCAGCAGTGATCTGGGACTTGCGGAGCAGTTCTTC
TRBV5-6,-,TRBJ1-2,-,CASSPGTYGYTF,TGTGCCAGCAGCCCTGGTACTTATGGCTACACCTTC
TRBV5-4,-,TRBJ2-2,-,CASSPGLTGELFF,TGTGCCAGCAGCCCGGGGCTTACCGGGGAGCTGTTTTTT
TRBV4-2,-,TRBJ1-1,-,CASSLPFRGATEAFF,TGTGCCAGCAGTCTTCCTTTTAGGGGGGCCACTGAAGCTTTCTTT
TRBV7-4,TRBD1,TRBJ1-5,-,CASSIGTDNSNQPQHF,TGTGCCAGCAGCATTGGGACAGACAATAGCAATCAGCCCCAGCATTTT
TRBV5-1,-,TRBJ2-3,-,CASSLAAAVGSDTQYF,TGCGCCAGCAGCTTGGCCGCGGCCGTGGGTTCAGATACGCAGTATTTT
TRBV5-1,-,TRBJ1-1,-,CASSLARVGVNTEAFF,TGCGCCAGCAGCTTGGCCCGGGTAGGGGTGAACACTGAAGCTTTCTTT
TRBV4-1,-,TRBJ1-1,-,CASSQDGLEAFF,TGCGCCAGCAGCCAAGATGGCCTTGAAGCTTTCTTT
TRBV5-1,-,TRBJ2-5,-,CASSLEGRFDETQYF,TGCGCCAGCAGCTTGGAAGGGAGGTTTGACGAGACCCAGTACTTC
TRBV6-5,-,TRBJ1-5,-,CASSRDFSNQPQHF,TGTGCCAGCAGTAGGGACTTTTCTAATCAGCCCCAGCATTTT
TRBV2,-,TRBJ1-4,once,CASSEIRDSEKLFF,TGTGCCAGCAGTGAAATCCGGGATAGTGAAAAACTGTTTTTT
TRBV10-3,TRBD1,TRBJ1-1,-,CAISDRGDSRNTEAFF,TGTGCCATCAGTGATAGGGGGGACAGTCGGAACACTGAAGCTTTCTTT
TRBV18,TRBD1,TRBJ1-1,-,CASSPPDRATEAFF,TGTGCCAGCTCACCGCCGGACAGGGCCACTGAAGCTTTCTTT
TRBV19,-,TRBJ1-5,once,CASSPDRWGNSNQPQHF,TGTGCCAGTAGTCCAGACAGGTGGGGAAATAGCAATCAGCCCCAGCATTTT
TRBV29-1,TRBD1,TRBJ1-2,-,CSADRGYYGYTF,TGCAGCGCGGACAGGGGGTACTATGGCTACACCTTC
TRBV19,-,TRBJ1-1,-,CATVNEGNTSPDMNTEAFF,TGTGCCACCGTGAATGAGGGGAACACTTCCCCAGACATGAACACTGAAGCTTTCTTT
TRBV5-1,-,TRBJ2-7,-,CASSQDRLEQYF,TGCGCCAGCAGCCAAGACCGGTTGGAGCAGTACTTC